The rows below give T cell receptor beta chains drawn from one sample of a study of T-cell memory formation after mild COVID-19. TCRdb reprocessed the 5' RACE reads with MiXCR, giving one entry per CDR3 protein. The table lists hundreds of thousands of distinct CDR3 sequences, roughly 17% of them singletons. Sequencing used PBMCs or a T cell subset sorted from them (not recorded which). The receptor set was obtained from a man between 18 and 29 years old who had mild COVID-19 (a few samples of this study predate the infection). Cell type and time point are not known. Both conserved end residues are part of each CDR3. A D gene is named only where the DNA matches it firmly. Size is omitted from some rows. Given values are once, few, many or a class for expanded clones.

D	V	J	size	DNA	CDR3
NA	TRBV4-1	TRBJ1-5	many	TGCGCCAGCAGCCAAGGGGCAGGGAATCAGCCCCAGCATTTT	CASSQGAGNQPQHF
NA	TRBV5-4	TRBJ2-5	few	TGTGCCAGCAGCGCGGGCAACCAAGAGACCCAGTACTTC	CASSAGNQETQYF
TRBD1	TRBV6-2/TRBV6-3	TRBJ2-1	NA	TGTGCCAGCACGGCCGGGACAGGTTTCTACAATGAGCAGTTCTTC	CASTAGTGFYNEQFF
NA	TRBV5-1	TRBJ1-5	few	TGCGCCAGCAGCCCGGCCGTGAATCAGCCCCAGCATTTT	CASSPAVNQPQHF
TRBD1	TRBV5-1	TRBJ1-1	few	TGCGCCAGCAGCCCGACAGGGGGCTCTGAAGCTTTCTTT	CASSPTGGSEAFF
NA	TRBV28	TRBJ1-5	NA	TGTGCCAGCAGCTACCCCCCCGGGCCCCAGCATTTT	CASSYPPGPQHF
NA	TRBV28	TRBJ1-1	NA	TGTGCCAGCAGTGGGCAGGGAGGCGGGACTGAAGCTTTCTTT	CASSGQGGGTEAFF
NA	TRBV4-3	TRBJ1-1	few	TGCGCCAGCAGCCAACAGAATACGGACGGGACTTTCTTT	CASSQQNTDGTFF
TRBD1	TRBV25-1	TRBJ2-3	NA	TGTGCCAGCAGTGAATACGGGACAGGGGGAACAGATACGCAGTATTTT	CASSEYGTGGTDTQYF
TRBD1	TRBV12-3/TRBV12-4	TRBJ1-1	few	TGTGCCAGCAGTGGGACAGGGGTATCGGGAGCTTTCTTT	CASSGTGVSGAFF
NA	TRBV7-2	TRBJ2-3	few	TGTGCCAGCAGCTTAGGGCCCACCACAGATACGCAGTATTTT	CASSLGPTTDTQYF
NA	TRBV4-1	TRBJ2-3	few	TGCGCCAGCAGCCAGGTCGGCCGGGAAAAGGGCACAGATACGCAGTATTTT	CASSQVGREKGTDTQYF
NA	TRBV15	TRBJ2-5	NA	TGTGCCACCAGCAGAACCACCCAAGAGACCCAGTACTTC	CATSRTTQETQYF